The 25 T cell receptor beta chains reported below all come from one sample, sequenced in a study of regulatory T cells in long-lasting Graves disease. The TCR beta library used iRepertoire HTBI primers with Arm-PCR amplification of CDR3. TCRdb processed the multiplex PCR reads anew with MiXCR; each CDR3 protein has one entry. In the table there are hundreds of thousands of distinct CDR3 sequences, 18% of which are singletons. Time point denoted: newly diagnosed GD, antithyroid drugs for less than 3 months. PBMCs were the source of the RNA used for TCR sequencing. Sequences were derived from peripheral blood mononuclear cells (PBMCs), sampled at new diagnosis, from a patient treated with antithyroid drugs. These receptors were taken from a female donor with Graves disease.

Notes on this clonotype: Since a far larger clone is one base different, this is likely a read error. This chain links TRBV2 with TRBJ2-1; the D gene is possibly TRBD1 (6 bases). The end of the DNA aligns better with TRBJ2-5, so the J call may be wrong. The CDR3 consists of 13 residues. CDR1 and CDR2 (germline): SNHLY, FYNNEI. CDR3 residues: CASSLGASGTQYF. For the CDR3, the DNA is TGTGCCAGCAGCTTGGGGGCATCAGGGACCCAGTACTTC.

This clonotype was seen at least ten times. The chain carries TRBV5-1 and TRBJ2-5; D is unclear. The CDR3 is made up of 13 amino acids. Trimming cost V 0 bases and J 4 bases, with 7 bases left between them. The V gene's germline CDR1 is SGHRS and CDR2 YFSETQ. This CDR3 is CASSLAGPETQYF. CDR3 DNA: TGCGCCAGCAGCTTGGCCGGACCAGAGACCCAGTACTTC.

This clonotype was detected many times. The CDR3: CASSPTTGYGYTF. The CDR3 DNA reads TGCGCCAGCAGCCCAACGACAGGGTATGGCTACACCTTC. The chain is built from TRBV5-1 and TRBJ1-2; 7 bases line up with TRBD1. The J segment lost 5 bases and the V segment lost 4 bases, leaving 5 bases of the junction unmatched. The germline V gene has CDR1 SGHRS and CDR2 YFSETQ. The CDR3 is 13 residues long.

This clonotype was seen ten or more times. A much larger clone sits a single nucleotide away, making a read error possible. CDR3 amino acids: CSARDRGQSTGELFF. The CDR3 region has the DNA TGCAGTGCTAGAGATCGGGGACAGAGCACCGGGGAGCTGTTTTTT. This rearrangement joins TRBV20-1 to TRBJ2-2, with TRBD1 identical over 7 bases. This CDR3 spans 15 amino acids. The germline V gene has CDR1 DFQATT and CDR2 SNEGSKA (reference sequence). V gave up 0 bases and J gave up 4 bases; unmatched junction bases: 5.

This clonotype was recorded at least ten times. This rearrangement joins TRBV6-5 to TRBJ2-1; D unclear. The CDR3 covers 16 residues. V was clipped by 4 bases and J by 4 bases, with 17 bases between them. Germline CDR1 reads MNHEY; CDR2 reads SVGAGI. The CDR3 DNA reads TGTGCCAGCAGTTCCTCATACTGGTCGACTTACAATGAGCAGTTCTTC. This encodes CASSSSYWSTYNEQFF.

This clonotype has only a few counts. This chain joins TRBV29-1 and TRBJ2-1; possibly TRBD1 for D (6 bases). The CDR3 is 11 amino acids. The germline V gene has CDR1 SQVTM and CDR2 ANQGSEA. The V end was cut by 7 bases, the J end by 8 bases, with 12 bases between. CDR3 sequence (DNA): TGCAGCGCGGACAGAGGCGATGAGCAGTTCTTC. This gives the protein CSADRGDEQFF.

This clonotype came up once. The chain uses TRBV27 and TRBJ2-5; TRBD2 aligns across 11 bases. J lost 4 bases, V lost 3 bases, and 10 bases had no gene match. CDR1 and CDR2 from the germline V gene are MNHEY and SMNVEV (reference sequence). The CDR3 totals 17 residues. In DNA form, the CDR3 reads TGTGCCAGCAGTTTTCCTACCACTAGCGGGAGATCAGAGACCCAGTACTTC. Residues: CASSFPTTSGRSETQYF.

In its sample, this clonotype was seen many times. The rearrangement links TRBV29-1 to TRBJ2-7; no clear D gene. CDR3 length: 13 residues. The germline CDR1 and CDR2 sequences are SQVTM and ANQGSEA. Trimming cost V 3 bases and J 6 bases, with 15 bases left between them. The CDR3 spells CSVDGKGVSEQYF. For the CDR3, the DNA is TGCAGCGTTGATGGGAAGGGCGTAAGCGAGCAGTACTTC.

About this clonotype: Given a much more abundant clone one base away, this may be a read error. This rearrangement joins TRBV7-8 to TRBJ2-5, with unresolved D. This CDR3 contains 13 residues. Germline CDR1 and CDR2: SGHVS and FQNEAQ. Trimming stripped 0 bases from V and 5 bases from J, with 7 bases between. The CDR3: CASSLAARETQYF. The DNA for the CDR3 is TGTGCCAGCAGCTTAGCGGCGCGGGAGACCCAGTACTTC.

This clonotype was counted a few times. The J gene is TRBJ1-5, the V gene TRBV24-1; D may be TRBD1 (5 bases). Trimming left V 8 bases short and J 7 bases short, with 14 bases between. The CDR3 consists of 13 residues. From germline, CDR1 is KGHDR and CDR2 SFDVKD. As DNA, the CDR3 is TGTGCCACCAACTCAGGGAGAGAGCAGCCCCAGCATTTT. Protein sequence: CATNSGREQPQHF.

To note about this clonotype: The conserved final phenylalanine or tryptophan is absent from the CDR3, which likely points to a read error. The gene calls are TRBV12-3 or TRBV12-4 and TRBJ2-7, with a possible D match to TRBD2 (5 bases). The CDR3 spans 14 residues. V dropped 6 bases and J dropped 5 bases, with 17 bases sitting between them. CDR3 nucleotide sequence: TGTGCCAGCAGACCTAGCCCATTCGTAAACGAGCAGTACATC. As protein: CASRPSPFVNEQYI.

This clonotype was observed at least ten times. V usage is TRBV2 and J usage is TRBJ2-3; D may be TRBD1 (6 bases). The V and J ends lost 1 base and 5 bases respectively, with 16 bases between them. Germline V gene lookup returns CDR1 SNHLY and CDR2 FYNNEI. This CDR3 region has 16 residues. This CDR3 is CASSEVIGTTVDTQYF. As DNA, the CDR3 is TGTGCCAGCAGTGAAGTTATCGGGACAACCGTAGATACGCAGTATTTT.

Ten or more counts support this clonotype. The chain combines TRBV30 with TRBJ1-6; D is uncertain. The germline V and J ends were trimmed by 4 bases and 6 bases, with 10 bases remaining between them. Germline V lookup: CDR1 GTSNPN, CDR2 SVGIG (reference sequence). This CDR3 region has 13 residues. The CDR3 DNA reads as TGTGCCTGGAACTCCGGATCTAATTCACCCCTCCACTTT. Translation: CAWNSGSNSPLHF.

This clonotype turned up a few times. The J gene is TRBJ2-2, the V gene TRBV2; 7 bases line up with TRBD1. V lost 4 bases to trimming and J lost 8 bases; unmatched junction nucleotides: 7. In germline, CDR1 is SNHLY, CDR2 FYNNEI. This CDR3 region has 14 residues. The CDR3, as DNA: TGTGCCAGCAGTGTGGACAGGTCTAGGGGGGAGCTGTTTTTT. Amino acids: CASSVDRSRGELFF.

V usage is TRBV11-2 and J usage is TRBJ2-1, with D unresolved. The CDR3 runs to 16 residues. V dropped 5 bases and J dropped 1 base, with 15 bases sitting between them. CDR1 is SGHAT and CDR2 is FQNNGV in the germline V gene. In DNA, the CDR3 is TGTGCCAGCAGCCCCCTCCGCGGAAGATCCTACAATGAGCAGTTCTTC. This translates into CASSPLRGRSYNEQFF.

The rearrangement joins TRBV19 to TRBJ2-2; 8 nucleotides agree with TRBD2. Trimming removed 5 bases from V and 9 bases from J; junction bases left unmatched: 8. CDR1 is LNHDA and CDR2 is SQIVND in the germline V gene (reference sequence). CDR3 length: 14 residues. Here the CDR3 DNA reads TGTGCCAGTAGTCTCTCGGGGGGGTATTGGGAGCTGTTTTTT. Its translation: CASSLSGGYWELFF.

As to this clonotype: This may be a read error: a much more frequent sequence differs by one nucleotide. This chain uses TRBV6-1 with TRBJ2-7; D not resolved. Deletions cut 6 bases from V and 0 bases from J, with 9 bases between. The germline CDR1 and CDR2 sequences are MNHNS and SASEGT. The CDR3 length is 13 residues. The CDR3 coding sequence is TGTGCCAGCAGGGCATTCGCCTCCTACGAGCAGTACTTC. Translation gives CASRAFASYEQYF.

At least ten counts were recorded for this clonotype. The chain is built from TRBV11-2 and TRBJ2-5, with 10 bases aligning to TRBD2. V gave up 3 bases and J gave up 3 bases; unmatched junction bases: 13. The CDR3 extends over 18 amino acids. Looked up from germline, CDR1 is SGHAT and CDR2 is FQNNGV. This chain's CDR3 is CASSFPPASGSREETQYF. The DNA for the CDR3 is TGTGCCAGCAGCTTCCCCCCCGCTAGCGGGAGTCGGGAAGAGACCCAGTACTTC.

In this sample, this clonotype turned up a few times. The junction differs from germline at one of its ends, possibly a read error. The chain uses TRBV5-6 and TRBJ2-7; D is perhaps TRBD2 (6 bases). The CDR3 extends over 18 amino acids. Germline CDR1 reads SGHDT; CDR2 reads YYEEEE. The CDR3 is CASGLVGVGRDHSYEQYF. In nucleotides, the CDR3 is TGTGCCAGCGGCTTGGTGGGGGTTGGGCGGGATCACTCCTACGAGCAGTACTTC.

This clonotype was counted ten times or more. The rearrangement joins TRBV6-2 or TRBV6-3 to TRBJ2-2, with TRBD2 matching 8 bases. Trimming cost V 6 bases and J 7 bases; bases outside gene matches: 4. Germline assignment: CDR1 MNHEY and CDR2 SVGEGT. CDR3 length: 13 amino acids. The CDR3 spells CASSPREGGELFF. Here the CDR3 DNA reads TGTGCCAGCAGCCCCCGGGAGGGCGGGGAGCTGTTTTTT.

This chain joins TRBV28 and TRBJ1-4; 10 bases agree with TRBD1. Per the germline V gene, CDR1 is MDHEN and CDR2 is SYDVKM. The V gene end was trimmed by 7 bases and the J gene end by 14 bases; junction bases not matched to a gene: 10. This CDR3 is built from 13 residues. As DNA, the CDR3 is TGTGCCAGCACCAGGACAGGGGGGGAAGGTCTGTTTTTT. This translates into CASTRTGGEGLFF.

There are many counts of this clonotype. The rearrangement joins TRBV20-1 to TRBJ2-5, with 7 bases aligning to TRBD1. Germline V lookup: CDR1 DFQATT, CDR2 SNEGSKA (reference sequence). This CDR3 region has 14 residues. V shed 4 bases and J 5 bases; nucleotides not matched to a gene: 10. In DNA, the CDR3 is TGCAGTGCTAAATCAGACAGGGAAGGGGAGACCCAGTACTTC. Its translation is CSAKSDREGETQYF.

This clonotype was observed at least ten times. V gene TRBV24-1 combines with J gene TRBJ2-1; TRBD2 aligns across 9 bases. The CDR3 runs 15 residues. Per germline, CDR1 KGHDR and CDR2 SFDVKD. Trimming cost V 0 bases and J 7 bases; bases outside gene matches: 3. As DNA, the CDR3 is TGTGCCACCAGTGATTTGGGGACTAGCAGAAATGAGCAGTTCTTC. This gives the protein CATSDLGTSRNEQFF.

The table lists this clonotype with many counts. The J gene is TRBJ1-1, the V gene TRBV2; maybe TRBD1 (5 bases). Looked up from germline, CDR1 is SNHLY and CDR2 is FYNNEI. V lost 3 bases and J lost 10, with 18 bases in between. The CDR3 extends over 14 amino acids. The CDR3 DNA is TGTGCCAGCAGTGACGGGGGAGTTAATGGTGGAGCTTTCTTT. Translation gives CASSDGGVNGGAFF.

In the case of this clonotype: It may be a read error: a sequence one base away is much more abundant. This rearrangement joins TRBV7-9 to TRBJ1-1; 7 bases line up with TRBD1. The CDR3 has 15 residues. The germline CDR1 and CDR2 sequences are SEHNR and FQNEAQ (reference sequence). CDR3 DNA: TGTGCCAGCAGCTTAGACGGGTACAGGGGCACTGAAGCTTGCTTT. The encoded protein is CASSLDGYRGTEACF.